Each of the 25 T cell receptor beta chains below was sequenced from the same sample in a study of CD8+ T cells in alopecia areata. After isolation, RNA underwent reverse transcription to generate cDNA as the sequencing template. TCRdb keeps only in-frame clones here, not all; method: immunoSEQ multiplex PCR. In the table there are about 180,000 clones, approximately 59% of which are singletons. The sample consisted of CD4+ T cells sorted from blood, taken at week 0. These receptors were collected from a human donor with alopecia areata.

The chain has TRBV4-1 and TRBJ2-6; possibly TRBD1 for D (5 bases). Trimming took 5 bases from V and 0 from J, leaving 14 bases between them. Germline V CDR1 and CDR2: MGHRA, YSYEKL. The CDR3 extends over 17 amino acids. CDR3 DNA sequence: TGCGCCAGCAGCAAAGGGCCACAGGTCTCTGGGGCCAACGTCCTGACTTTC. Protein sequence: CASSKGPQVSGANVLTF.

The V gene is TRBV29-1, the J gene TRBJ1-2; D may be TRBD1 (6 bases). V lost 3 bases, J lost 4 bases, and 9 bases lay in between. The CDR3 spans 12 residues. CDR1 SQVTM and CDR2 ANQGSEA come from the germline V gene. This chain's CDR3 is CSVDRGGYGYTF. In DNA form, the CDR3 reads TGCAGCGTTGACAGGGGAGGCTATGGCTACACCTTC.

The chain joins TRBV4-1 to TRBJ1-4; tentatively, D is TRBD1 (5 bases). Germline V gene lookup returns CDR1 MGHRA and CDR2 YSYEKL. Trimming took off 1 base at V and 2 bases at J, with 5 bases between the two ends. The CDR3 is made up of 14 amino acids. This chain's CDR3 is CASSQGQTNEKLFF. The CDR3 coding sequence is TGCGCCAGCAGCCAAGGACAGACTAATGAAAAACTGTTTTTT.

The J gene is TRBJ1-5, the V gene TRBV5-6; no clear D. Germline CDR1 is SGHDT and CDR2 is YYEEEE. The CDR3 has 13 amino acids. V lost 1 base and J 4 bases, leaving 6 bases between the germline ends. Written as DNA, the CDR3 is TGTGCCAGCAGCTTGATAGGGAATCAGCCCCAGCATTTT. It codes for CASSLIGNQPQHF.

This clone came up once. This sequence joins TRBV2 and TRBJ1-2; unclear D gene. Germline values: CDR1 SNHLY, CDR2 FYNNEI. The CDR3 has 10 amino acids. Between the trimmed V and J ends, which lost 4 bases and 7 bases, there was a span of 4 bases. Here the CDR3 DNA reads TGTGCCAGCAGTGGAAGTGGCTACACCTTC. Translated: CASSGSGYTF.

The table lists this clone with a few counts. The chain carries TRBV29-1 and TRBJ1-1; no definite D call. With 1 base removed from V and 0 bases from J, the gap between germline ends came to 9 bases. The CDR3 is 14 residues long. Germline V CDR1 and CDR2: SQVTM, ANQGSEA. In DNA form, the CDR3 reads TGCAGCGTTGAAGGGAGGTTGGTGAACACTGAAGCTTTCTTT. Protein sequence: CSVEGRLVNTEAFF.

V is TRBV19 and J is TRBJ2-7, with 9 nucleotides matching TRBD1. Unmatched junction bases numbered 6, after V lost 3 bases and J lost 3 bases. This CDR3 has 15 residues. The V gene's germline CDR1 is LNHDA and CDR2 SQIVND (reference sequence). The chain's CDR3 is CASSIGQGNDYEQYF. The CDR3 DNA is TGTGCCAGTAGTATCGGACAGGGGAACGACTACGAGCAGTACTTC.

The V call is TRBV7-2, the J call TRBJ2-5; maybe TRBD2 (5 bases). The CDR3 sequence is 13 residues long. Trimming cost V 4 bases and J 7 bases, with 13 bases left between them. The germline V gene has CDR1 SGHTA and CDR2 FQGNSA. CDR3 in DNA: TGTGCCAGCAGCTGGAGCGCTCGGGGGACCCAGTACTTC. Amino acid sequence: CASSWSARGTQYF.

The CDR3 coding sequence is TGCGCCAGCAGGGGGAATGGTAATGAGCAGTTCTTC. Amino acid sequence: CASRGNGNEQFF. V and J are TRBV5-1 and TRBJ2-1, with D unclear. V lost 5 bases and J 7 bases, leaving 10 bases between the germline ends. Germline CDR1 reads SGHRS; CDR2 reads YFSETQ. The CDR3 spans 12 residues.

The V call is TRBV9, the J call TRBJ1-1; maybe TRBD1 (6 bases). V shed 6 bases and J shed 6 bases, with 18 bases lying between them. This CDR3 comprises 14 residues. Looked up from germline, CDR1 is SGDLS and CDR2 is YYNGEE. CDR3 DNA sequence: TGTGCCAGCACCAGACAGGTGGCCAGCCCTGAAGCTTTCTTT. Translation: CASTRQVASPEAFF.

This clone was counted a few times. V and J are TRBV29-1 and TRBJ1-3; D uncertain. V was pared by 2 bases and J by 0 bases, with 5 bases between. The CDR3 consists of 13 residues. Germline assignment: CDR1 SQVTM and CDR2 ANQGSEA. CDR3 protein: CSVESRSGNTIYF. In nucleotides, the CDR3 is TGCAGCGTTGAATCCCGCTCTGGAAACACCATATATTTT.

The chain is built from TRBV9 and TRBJ1-2; D possibly corresponds to TRBD1 (5 bases). CDR3 length equals 14 residues. Germline lookup yields CDR1 SGDLS and CDR2 YYNGEE. V was cut by 0 bases and J by 6 bases, with 12 bases left in between. In DNA form, the CDR3 reads TGTGCCAGCAGCGTAGCTACGGGAGGGGATGGCTACACCTTC. This codes for CASSVATGGDGYTF.

This clone occurred a few times. V and J are TRBV7-9 and TRBJ2-2; 10 nucleotides match TRBD1. The germline CDR1 and CDR2 sequences are SEHNR and FQNEAQ (reference sequence). The junction had 10 bases not matched to a gene; V was cut back by 5 bases and J by 10 bases. This CDR3 is 15 amino acids long. The CDR3 region is CASSRDRGDFEELFF. As DNA, the CDR3 is TGTGCCAGCAGCCGGGACAGGGGTGATTTCGAGGAGCTGTTTTTT.

The genes are TRBV29-1 and TRBJ1-1; D uncertain. Trimming shortened V by 0 bases and J by 4 bases, and 15 bases separated the two germline ends. Germline lookup yields CDR1 SQVTM and CDR2 ANQGSEA. CDR3 size: 15 residues. CDR3 region: CSVEDPRLGSTEAFF. In DNA, the CDR3 is TGCAGCGTTGAAGATCCGCGACTAGGGAGCACTGAAGCTTTCTTT.

This clone was seen only a few times. The V call is TRBV7-2, the J call TRBJ1-2, with 7 nucleotides matching TRBD1. Trimming cost V 5 bases and J 4 bases; bases outside gene matches: 1. The CDR3 extends over 12 amino acids. The germline CDR1 and CDR2 sequences are SGHTA and FQGNSA. The CDR3 is CASSRDSYGYTF. The DNA of the CDR3 is TGTGCCAGCAGCCGGGACAGCTATGGCTACACCTTC.

The chain couples TRBV29-1 to TRBJ1-1; TRBD1 aligns across 7 bases. The CDR3 has 13 residues. Germline CDR1 is SQVTM and CDR2 is ANQGSEA. J gave up 5 bases and V 6 bases, and 9 bases lay outside the gene matches. CDR3 nucleotides: TGCAGCGTCCTGACAGGGAGGGGAACTGAAGCTTTCTTT. Its protein product is CSVLTGRGTEAFF.

This sequence joins TRBV5-1 and TRBJ2-3; 8 bases are a match to TRBD2. The germline V gene has CDR1 SGHRS and CDR2 YFSETQ. Losses at the gene ends were 3 bases for V and 2 bases for J; bases not matched to a gene: 14. The CDR3 runs 18 residues. The CDR3 reads CASSSYPTSETFTDTQYF. The CDR3 DNA reads TGCGCCAGCAGCTCCTATCCGACTAGCGAGACCTTCACAGATACGCAGTATTTT.

This clone was counted a few times. This chain connects TRBV5-1 to TRBJ1-1, with TRBD1 matching over 10 bases. The CDR3 sequence is 15 residues long. From germline, CDR1 is SGHRS and CDR2 YFSETQ. The V segment lost 4 bases and the J segment 4 bases; nucleotides outside the gene matches: 7. The CDR3: CASSEGQGSGTEAFF. The CDR3 DNA reads TGCGCCAGCAGCGAGGGACAGGGGTCGGGCACTGAAGCTTTCTTT.

This clone was picked up a small number of times. Here the CDR3 reads CAWSGVQGADGELFF. CDR3 coding DNA: TGTGCCTGGAGCGGCGTACAGGGGGCGGACGGGGAGCTGTTTTTT. This sequence joins TRBV30 and TRBJ2-2; TRBD1 agrees at 9 bases. The CDR3 has 15 amino acids. The germline gives CDR1 GTSNPN, CDR2 SVGIG (reference sequence). V was clipped by 3 bases and J by 7 bases; unmatched bases: 9.

The chain couples TRBV10-3 to TRBJ2-1; 8 nucleotides line up with TRBD2. The germline V gene has CDR1 ENHRY and CDR2 SYGVKD. CDR3 length: 13 amino acids. With 8 bases clipped from V and 6 bases from J, the junction kept 6 bases outside the gene matches. In nucleotides, the CDR3 is TGTGCCATCTCCCTCGGGAGGGGCAATGAGCAGTTCTTC. Translated: CAISLGRGNEQFF.

J is TRBJ2-3 and V is TRBV29-1; D could derive from TRBD1 or TRBD2 (5 bases each). CDR1 SQVTM and CDR2 ANQGSEA come from the germline V gene. The CDR3 covers 17 residues. Trimming removed 4 bases from V and 0 bases from J, with 20 bases in between. CDR3 region: CSVGMFLGTTSTDTQYF. The CDR3 coding sequence is TGCAGCGTTGGAATGTTTTTGGGGACCACTAGCACAGATACGCAGTATTTT.

The chain couples TRBV2 to TRBJ1-1, with unresolved D. Germline-derived CDR1 and CDR2 are SNHLY and FYNNEI. The CDR3 spans 13 residues. The ends were cut back, 3 bases at V and 2 bases at J, with 7 bases in the middle. CDR3 bases: TGTGCCAGCAGTGAGCACAGCAACACTGAAGCTTTCTTT. Protein product: CASSEHSNTEAFF.

The table lists this clone with a few counts. The V gene is TRBV29-1, the J gene TRBJ2-1; D remains unclear. V was pared by 5 bases and J by 6 bases, with 11 bases between. CDR1 is SQVTM, CDR2 ANQGSEA, per germline. This CDR3 is 12 amino acids long. CDR3 region: CSVSRPPNEQFF. The CDR3 DNA reads TGCAGCGTTTCCCGTCCCCCCAATGAGCAGTTCTTC.

This clone was picked up one time. The chain joins TRBV30 to TRBJ2-4, with D unclear. The V gene's germline CDR1 is GTSNPN and CDR2 SVGIG (reference sequence). The CDR3 sequence is 13 residues long. V lost 3 bases and J 0 bases, leaving 6 bases between the germline ends. The CDR3, as DNA: TGTGCCTGGAGCGGTCTAGCCAAAAACATTCAGTACTTC. It specifies CAWSGLAKNIQYF.

The J gene is TRBJ1-4, the V gene TRBV29-1; the D is unclear. This CDR3 region has 14 residues. The V gene lost 6 bases and the J gene lost 0 bases, with 11 bases spanning the gap. The germline V gene has CDR1 SQVTM and CDR2 ANQGSEA. The CDR3 protein is CSVVGSTTNEKLFF. The CDR3 nucleotides read TGCAGCGTAGTGGGAAGTACAACTAATGAAAAACTGTTTTTT.